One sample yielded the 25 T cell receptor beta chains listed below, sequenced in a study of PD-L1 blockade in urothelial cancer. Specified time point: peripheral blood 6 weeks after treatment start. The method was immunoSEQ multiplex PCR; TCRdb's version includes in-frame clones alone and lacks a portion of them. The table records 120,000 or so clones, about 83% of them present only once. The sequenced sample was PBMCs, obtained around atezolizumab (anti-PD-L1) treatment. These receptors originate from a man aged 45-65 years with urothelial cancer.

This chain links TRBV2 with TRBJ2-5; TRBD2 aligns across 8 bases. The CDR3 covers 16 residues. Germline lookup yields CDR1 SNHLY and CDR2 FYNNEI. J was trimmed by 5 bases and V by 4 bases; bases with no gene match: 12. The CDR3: CASSALFLSGGETQYF. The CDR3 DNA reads TGTGCCAGCAGTGCCCTTTTCCTAAGCGGGGGCGAGACCCAGTACTTC.

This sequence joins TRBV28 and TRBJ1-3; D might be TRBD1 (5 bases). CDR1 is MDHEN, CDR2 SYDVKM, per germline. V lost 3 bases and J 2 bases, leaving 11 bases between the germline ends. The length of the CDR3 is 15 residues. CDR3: CASSLRQGPGNTIYF. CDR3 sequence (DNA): TGTGCCAGCAGTTTGCGGCAGGGCCCTGGAAACACCATATATTTT.

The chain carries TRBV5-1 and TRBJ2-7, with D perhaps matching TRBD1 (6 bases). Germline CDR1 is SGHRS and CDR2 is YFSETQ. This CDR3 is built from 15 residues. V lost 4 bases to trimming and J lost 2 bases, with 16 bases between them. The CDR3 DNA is TGCGCCAGCAGCCGGGACAATGTCCCAGCCTACGAGCAGTACTTC. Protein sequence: CASSRDNVPAYEQYF.

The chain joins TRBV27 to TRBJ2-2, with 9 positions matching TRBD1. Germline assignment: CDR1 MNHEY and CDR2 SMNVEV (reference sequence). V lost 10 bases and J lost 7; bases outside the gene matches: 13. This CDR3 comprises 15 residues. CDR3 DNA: TGTGCCACTCACAGGGGGCGCGAATTCGGCGGGGAGCTGTTTTTT. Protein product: CATHRGREFGGELFF.

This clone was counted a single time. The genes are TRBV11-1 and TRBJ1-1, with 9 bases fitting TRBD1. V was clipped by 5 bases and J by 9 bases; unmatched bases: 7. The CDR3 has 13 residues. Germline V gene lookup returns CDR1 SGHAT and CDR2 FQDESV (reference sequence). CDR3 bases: TGTGCCAGCAGCCCTACAGGGGGCGCGAAAGCTTTCTTT. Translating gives CASSPTGGAKAFF.

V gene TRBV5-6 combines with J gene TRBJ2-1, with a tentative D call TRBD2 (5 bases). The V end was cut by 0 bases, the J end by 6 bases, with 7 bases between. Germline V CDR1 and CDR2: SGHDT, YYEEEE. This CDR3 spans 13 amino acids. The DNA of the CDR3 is TGTGCCAGCAGCTTGGTACTAGGCAATGAGCAGTTCTTC. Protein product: CASSLVLGNEQFF.

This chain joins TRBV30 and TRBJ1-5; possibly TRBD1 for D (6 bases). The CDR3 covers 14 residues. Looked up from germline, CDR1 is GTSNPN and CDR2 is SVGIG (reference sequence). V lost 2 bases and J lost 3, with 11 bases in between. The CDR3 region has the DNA TGTGCCTGGAGTAAGGGACACTTCAATCAGCCCCAGCATTTT. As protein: CAWSKGHFNQPQHF.

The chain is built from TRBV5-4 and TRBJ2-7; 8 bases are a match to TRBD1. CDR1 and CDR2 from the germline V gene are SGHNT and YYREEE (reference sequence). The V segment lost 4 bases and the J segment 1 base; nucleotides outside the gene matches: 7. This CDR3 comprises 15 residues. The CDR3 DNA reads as TGTGCCAGCAGCGGGACCGGGACAGGTTCCTACGAGCAGTACTTC. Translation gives CASSGTGTGSYEQYF.

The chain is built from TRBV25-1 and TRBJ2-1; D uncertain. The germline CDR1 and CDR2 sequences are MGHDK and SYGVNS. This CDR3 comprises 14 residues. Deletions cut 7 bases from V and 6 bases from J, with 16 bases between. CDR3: CASTQTNKLNEQFF. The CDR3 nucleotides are TGTGCCAGCACTCAAACTAACAAACTCAATGAGCAGTTCTTC.

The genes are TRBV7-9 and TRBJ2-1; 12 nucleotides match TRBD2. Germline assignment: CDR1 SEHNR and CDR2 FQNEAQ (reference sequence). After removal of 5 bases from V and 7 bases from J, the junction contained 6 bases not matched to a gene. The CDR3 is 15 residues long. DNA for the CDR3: TGTGCCAGCAGCGCAACACTAGCGGGAGGAAATGAGCAGTTCTTC. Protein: CASSATLAGGNEQFF.

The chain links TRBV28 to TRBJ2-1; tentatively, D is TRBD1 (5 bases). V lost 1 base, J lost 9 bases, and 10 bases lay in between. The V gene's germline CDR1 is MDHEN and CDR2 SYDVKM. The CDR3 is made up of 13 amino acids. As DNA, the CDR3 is TGTGCCAGCAGTTTATCAGGGATTGGTGAGCAGTTCTTC. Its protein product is CASSLSGIGEQFF.

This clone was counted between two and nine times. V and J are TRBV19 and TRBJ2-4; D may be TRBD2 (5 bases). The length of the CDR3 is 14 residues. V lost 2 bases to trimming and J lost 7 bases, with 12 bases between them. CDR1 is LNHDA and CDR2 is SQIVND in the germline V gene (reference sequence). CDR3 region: CASSITGFRNIQYF. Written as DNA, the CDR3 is TGTGCCAGTAGTATAACGGGGTTCAGGAACATTCAGTACTTC.

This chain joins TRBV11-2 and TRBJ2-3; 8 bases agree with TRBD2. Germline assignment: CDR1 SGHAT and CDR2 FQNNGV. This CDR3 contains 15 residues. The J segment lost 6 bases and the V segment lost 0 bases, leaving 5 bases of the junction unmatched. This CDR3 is CASSLDSGEIDTQYF. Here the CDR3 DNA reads TGTGCCAGCAGCTTAGATAGCGGGGAAATTGATACGCAGTATTTT.

In DNA, the CDR3 is TGTGCCAGCACCCAGTCGGGGGGGCGTGGGGAGCTGTTTTTT. It translates to CASTQSGGRGELFF. This chain connects TRBV11-2 to TRBJ2-2, with 8 nucleotides matching TRBD2. Losses at the gene ends were 7 bases for V and 8 bases for J; bases not matched to a gene: 9. The germline gives CDR1 SGHAT, CDR2 FQNNGV. The CDR3 runs to 14 residues.

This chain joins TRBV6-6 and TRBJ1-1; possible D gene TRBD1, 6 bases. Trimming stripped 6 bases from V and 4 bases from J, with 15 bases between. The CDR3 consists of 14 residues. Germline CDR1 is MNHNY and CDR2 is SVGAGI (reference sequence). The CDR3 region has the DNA TGTGCCAGCAGAATAAAGACAGGCGCCACTGAAGCTTTCTTT. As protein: CASRIKTGATEAFF.

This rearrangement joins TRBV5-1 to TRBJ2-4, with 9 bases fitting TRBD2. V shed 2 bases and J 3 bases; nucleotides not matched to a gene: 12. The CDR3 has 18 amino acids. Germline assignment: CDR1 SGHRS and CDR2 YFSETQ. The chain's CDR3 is CASSLSLAGMLGKNIQYF. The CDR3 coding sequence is TGCGCCAGCAGCTTATCCCTAGCGGGGATGCTTGGCAAAAACATTCAGTACTTC.

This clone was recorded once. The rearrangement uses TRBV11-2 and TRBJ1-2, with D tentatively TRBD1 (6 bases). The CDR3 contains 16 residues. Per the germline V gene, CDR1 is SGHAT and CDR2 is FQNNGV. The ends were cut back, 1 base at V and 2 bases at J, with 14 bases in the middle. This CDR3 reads CASSLVGGRGNYGYTF. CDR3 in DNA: TGTGCCAGCAGCTTAGTAGGTGGCAGGGGCAACTATGGCTACACCTTC.

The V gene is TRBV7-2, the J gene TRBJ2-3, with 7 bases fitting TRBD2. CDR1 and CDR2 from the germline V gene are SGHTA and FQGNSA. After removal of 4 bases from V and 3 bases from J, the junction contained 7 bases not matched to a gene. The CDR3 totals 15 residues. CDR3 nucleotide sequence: TGTGCCAGCAGCTGGGGGGGAGTGGAGACAGATACGCAGTATTTT. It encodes CASSWGGVETDTQYF.

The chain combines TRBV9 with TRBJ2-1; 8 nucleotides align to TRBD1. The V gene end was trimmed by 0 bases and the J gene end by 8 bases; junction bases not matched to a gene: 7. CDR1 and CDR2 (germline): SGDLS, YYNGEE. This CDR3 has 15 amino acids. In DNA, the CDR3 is TGTGCCAGCAGCGTAGTCTGGACAGGGACCCATGAGCAGTTCTTC. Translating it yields CASSVVWTGTHEQFF.

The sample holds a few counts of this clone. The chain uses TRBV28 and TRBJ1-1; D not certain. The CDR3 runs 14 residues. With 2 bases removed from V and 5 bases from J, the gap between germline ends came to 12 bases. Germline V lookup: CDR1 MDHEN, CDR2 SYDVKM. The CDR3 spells CASSLKGGVTEAFF. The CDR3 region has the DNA TGTGCCAGCAGTTTAAAGGGAGGAGTGACTGAAGCTTTCTTT.

The CDR3 region is CAWRGTSGIYEQYF. CDR3 in DNA: TGTGCCTGGAGGGGGACTAGCGGGATCTACGAGCAGTACTTC. This chain links TRBV30 with TRBJ2-7; TRBD2 matches 13 bases. Unmatched junction bases numbered 2, after V lost 3 bases and J lost 3 bases. The CDR3 runs to 14 residues. Germline V gene data show CDR1 as GTSNPN and CDR2 as SVGIG (reference sequence).

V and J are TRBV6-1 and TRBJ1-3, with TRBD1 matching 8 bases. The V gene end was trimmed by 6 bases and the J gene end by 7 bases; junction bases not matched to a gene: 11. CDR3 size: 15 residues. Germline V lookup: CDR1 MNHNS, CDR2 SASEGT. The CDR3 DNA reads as TGTGCCAGCAGAGGGGGACAGGTTTACGGGAACACCATATATTTT. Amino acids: CASRGGQVYGNTIYF.

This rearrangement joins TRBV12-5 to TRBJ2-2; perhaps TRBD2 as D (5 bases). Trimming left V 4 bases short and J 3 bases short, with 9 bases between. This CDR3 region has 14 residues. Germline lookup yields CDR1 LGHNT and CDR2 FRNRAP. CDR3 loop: CASGSREDTGELFF. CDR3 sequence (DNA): TGTGCTAGTGGTTCGAGGGAAGACACCGGGGAGCTGTTTTTT.

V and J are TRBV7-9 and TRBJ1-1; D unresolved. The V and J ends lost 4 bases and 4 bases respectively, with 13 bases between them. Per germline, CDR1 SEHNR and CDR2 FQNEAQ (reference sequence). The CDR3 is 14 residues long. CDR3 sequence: CASSSTRAGTEAFF. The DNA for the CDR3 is TGTGCCAGCAGCTCAACCCGGGCGGGCACTGAAGCTTTCTTT.

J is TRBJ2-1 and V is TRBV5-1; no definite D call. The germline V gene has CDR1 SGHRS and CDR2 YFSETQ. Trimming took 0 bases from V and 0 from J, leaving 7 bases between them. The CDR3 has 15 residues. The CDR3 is CASSLEVSSYNEQFF. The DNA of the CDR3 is TGCGCCAGCAGCTTGGAAGTCAGCTCCTACAATGAGCAGTTCTTC.